The 7 T cell receptor beta chains reported below all come from one sample, sequenced in a study of post-analysis software for immune sequencing data. Built from TCR beta cDNA, the libraries had unique molecular identifiers in them. TCRdb recomputed calls from the PCR reads with MiXCR, one row per CDR3 protein. Among 750,000 to 950,000 distinct CDR3 sequences listed, under 60% were seen once. Antigens for these TCRs are unknown. General study points: A few TRBV segments (TRBV5-6, TRBV5-1 and TRBV20-1 among them) occurred more frequently in patients than in controls.

Specimen: blood. Receptors originate from a girl aged 5 to 17 with multiple sclerosis.

This clonotype was seen ten or more times. This chain uses TRBV7-2 with TRBJ1-2; D is possibly TRBD1 (5 bases). The CDR3 covers 15 residues. Germline V CDR1 and CDR2: SGHTA, FQGNSA. Trimming pared 1 base from V and 8 bases from J, leaving 17 bases between. CDR3 protein: CASSLDRGDLGGYTF. CDR3 DNA sequence: TGTGCCAGCAGCTTAGATCGGGGGGACCTGGGAGGCTACACCTTC.

The rearrangement joins TRBV5-6 to TRBJ2-7; 8 bases are a match to TRBD1. Germline values: CDR1 SGHDT, CDR2 YYEEEE. The V and J ends lost 2 bases and 7 bases, in that order; junction bases with no gene match: 8. The CDR3 is made up of 14 amino acids. The CDR3 here is CASSFVTGVAEQYF. Here the CDR3 DNA reads TGTGCCAGCAGCTTTGTGACAGGGGTTGCTGAGCAGTACTTC.

This clonotype was picked up a small number of times. The chain combines TRBV14 with TRBJ2-7; no clear D. The CDR3 has 14 residues. V lost 0 bases to trimming and J lost 2 bases, with 8 bases between them. Germline values: CDR1 SGHDN, CDR2 FVKESK. The CDR3 nucleotides are TGTGCCAGCAGCCAAGAGACAAGTCCCTACGAGCAGTACTTC. Translated, it gives CASSQETSPYEQYF. Full variable domain (missing parts from reference TRBV14 and TRBJ2-7): EAGVTQFPSHSVIEKGQTVTLRCDPISGHDNLYWYRRVMGKEIKFLLHFVKESKQDESGMPNNRFLAERTGGTYSTLKVQPAELEDSGVYFCASSQETSPYEQYFGPGTRLTVT.

The chain combines TRBV20-1 with TRBJ2-5; TRBD2 might be the D (6 bases). V was cut by 2 bases and J by 0 bases, with 28 bases left in between. The CDR3 has 20 residues. Germline V gene lookup returns CDR1 DFQATT and CDR2 SNEGSKA (reference sequence). The CDR3, as DNA: TGCAGTGCTAGACCCTCCATTCCGACTAACGGGGGAGCATACCAAGAGACCCAGTACTTC. Translated, it gives CSARPSIPTNGGAYQETQYF.

This clonotype has just a few counts. This chain uses TRBV6-5 with TRBJ2-7; D unclear. This CDR3 spans 14 amino acids. Trimming stripped 0 bases from V and 0 bases from J, with 6 bases between. Germline CDR1 and CDR2: MNHEY and SVGAGI. The CDR3 region is CASSYSGYSYEQYF. The CDR3 nucleotides are TGTGCCAGCAGTTACTCGGGCTACTCCTACGAGCAGTACTTC.

J is TRBJ1-5 and V is TRBV20-1, with D perhaps TRBD1 (6 bases). Trimming removed 6 bases at V and 0 bases at J, with 12 bases between. The CDR3 runs to 14 residues. CDR1 DFQATT and CDR2 SNEGSKA come from the germline V gene (reference sequence). DNA for the CDR3: TGCAGTGCCACCGGACAGATTAGCAATCAGCCCCAGCATTTT. Its protein product is CSATGQISNQPQHF.

CDR3 DNA sequence: TGTGCCAGCAGCTTAGATCAGGGGGCGCGAAGAAACATTCAGTACTTC. It specifies CASSLDQGARRNIQYF. The chain is built from TRBV11-3 and TRBJ2-4; TRBD1 matches at 8 bases. The CDR3 covers 16 residues. V lost 0 bases, J lost 6 bases, and 7 bases stayed unmatched. Per the germline V gene, CDR1 is SGHNT and CDR2 is YENEEA.